The 23 T cell receptor beta chains presented below share a single source sample, sequenced in a study of response to subunit inactivated influenza vaccine listed by TCRdb under 2018. Libraries were made using RT-PCR. TCRdb shows the sequencer as Illumina HiSeq 2500. TCRdb cleaned the public reads at Q25 with fastp, built clones with MiXCR and kept in-frame beta chains. Under each unique CDR3 protein, matching rows form one entry showing the most common genes and DNA. The sample table lists hundreds of thousands of distinct CDR3 sequences, 11% of them with a count of one. The leading ten clones occupy 8% to 13% of the sample. Another study also made use of these data, one on T cells expressing NK-cell markers. The second study's authors report: The TCR beta cDNA libraries were made using 5'RACE template switching, a step that added both a universal primer site and unique molecular identifiers.

The sequences come from PBMCs from blood, collected on the day of vaccination. The source is a man in his fifties or sixties who received an inactivated influenza vaccine. Donor details come from another sample of the same person, matched by shared clones.

This clonotype appeared a few times. CDR3 sequence reads: CSARMASNGYTF. In DNA form, the CDR3 reads TGCAGTGCTAGAATGGCCAGTAATGGCTACACCTTC. The chain has TRBV20-1 and TRBJ1-2, with D unresolved. Germline V CDR1 and CDR2: DFQATT, SNEGSKA (reference sequence). The CDR3 covers 12 residues. V lost 2 bases to trimming and J lost 6 bases, with 10 bases between them.

The chain recombines TRBV20-1 with TRBJ2-5; D is unresolved. The ends were cut back, 0 bases at V and 5 bases at J, with 10 bases in the middle. This CDR3 has 13 residues. CDR1 and CDR2 (germline): DFQATT, SNEGSKA (reference sequence). The CDR3 here is CSARDTTLETQYF. The CDR3 region has the DNA TGCAGTGCTAGAGATACGACCCTGGAGACCCAGTACTTC.

This clonotype was seen a handful of times. This chain connects TRBV7-2 to TRBJ2-3; no clear D gene. The germline V and J ends were trimmed by 5 bases and 7 bases, with 19 bases remaining between them. In germline, CDR1 is SGHTA, CDR2 FQGNSA. This CDR3 has 15 residues. CDR3 protein: CASSHFRQPQYTQYF. DNA for the CDR3: TGTGCCAGCAGCCATTTTCGGCAACCCCAGTATACGCAGTATTTT.

The chain employs TRBV5-1 and TRBJ2-5; maybe TRBD2 (5 bases). The V and J ends lost 0 bases and 7 bases respectively, with 13 bases between them. Germline CDR1 reads SGHRS; CDR2 reads YFSETQ. The CDR3 is 14 amino acids. In DNA form, the CDR3 reads TGCGCCAGCAGCTTGGGCACAGACGGAGGGACCCAGTACTTC. It is translated as CASSLGTDGGTQYF. Full variable domain (outside the CDR3, taken from reference TRBV5-1 and TRBJ2-5): KAGVTQTPRYLIKTRGQQVTLSCSPISGHRSVSWYQQTPGQGLQFLFEYFSETQRNKGNFPGRFSGRQFSNSRSEMNVSTLELGDSALYLCASSLGTDGGTQYFGPGTRLLVL.

Ten or more counts support this clonotype. The chain recombines TRBV11-2 with TRBJ2-1; 12 bases fit TRBD2. CDR1 is SGHAT and CDR2 is FQNNGV in the germline V gene. The CDR3 is made up of 17 amino acids. V lost 7 bases to trimming and J lost 4 bases; unmatched junction nucleotides: 11. In DNA form, the CDR3 reads TGTGCCAGCACAATCCCGATTACTAGCGGGAGGTACAATGAGCAGTTCTTC. It translates to CASTIPITSGRYNEQFF.

This clonotype has a handful of counts. The chain carries TRBV3-1 and TRBJ2-7; D may be TRBD2 (5 bases). CDR1 is LGHDT and CDR2 is YNNKEL in the germline V gene (reference sequence). This CDR3 spans 17 amino acids. The V end lost 1 base, the J end lost 0 bases, and 16 bases lay between the germline ends. Here the CDR3 reads CASSQGGSQRFSYEQYF. As DNA, the CDR3 is TGTGCCAGCAGCCAAGGTGGGAGCCAGCGGTTCTCCTACGAGCAGTACTTC.

The CDR3 loop is CASRQGPTTEQYF. The CDR3 DNA follows: TGTGCCAGCAGACAGGGACCAACGACGGAGCAGTACTTC. V and J are TRBV6-1 and TRBJ2-7, with D possibly being TRBD1 (6 bases). The ends were cut back, 6 bases at V and 7 bases at J, with 16 bases in the middle. The germline V gene encodes CDR1 MNHNS and CDR2 SASEGT. The CDR3 runs to 13 residues.

In this sample, this clonotype turned up many times. V gene TRBV4-3 combines with J gene TRBJ2-7, with 7 bases identical to TRBD1. The germline V gene has CDR1 LGHNA and CDR2 YSLEER. J gave up 4 bases and V 1 base, and 1 base lay outside the gene matches. The CDR3 is made up of 13 amino acids. The CDR3 DNA sequence: TGCGCCAGCAGCCAAGCACAGGGGTACGAGCAGTACTTC. Translating it yields CASSQAQGYEQYF.

This clonotype was picked up a small number of times. This chain connects TRBV5-1 to TRBJ2-1; the D is unclear. Germline values: CDR1 SGHRS, CDR2 YFSETQ. The CDR3 spans 14 residues. Trimming took off 0 bases at V and 3 bases at J, with 7 bases between the two ends. The CDR3 sequence is CASSLDPYYNEQFF. For the CDR3, the DNA is TGCGCCAGCAGCTTGGACCCGTACTACAATGAGCAGTTCTTC.

This chain connects TRBV5-1 to TRBJ2-6, with 7 bases aligning to TRBD1. This CDR3 contains 17 residues. V shed 5 bases and J 0 bases; nucleotides not matched to a gene: 8. Germline V gene sequence: CDR1 SGHRS, CDR2 YFSETQ. CDR3 coding DNA: TGCGCCAGCAGAGGGACAGCTTTCGCCTCTGGGGCCAACGTCCTGACTTTC. Amino acids: CASRGTAFASGANVLTF. The entire variable domain, with the rest obtained from reference TRBV5-1 and TRBJ2-6, is as follows: KAGVTQTPRYLIKTRGQQVTLSCSPISGHRSVSWYQQTPGQGLQFLFEYFSETQRNKGNFPGRFSGRQFSNSRSEMNVSTLELGDSALYLCASRGTAFASGANVLTFGAGSRLTVL.

The chain uses TRBV3-1 and TRBJ2-7, with 10 bases fitting TRBD1. This CDR3 has 14 residues. Germline V CDR1 and CDR2: LGHDT, YNNKEL (reference sequence). Germline trimming cut 0 bases from V and 6 bases from J; bases unmatched to any gene: 2. The CDR3 bases are TGTGCCAGCAGCCAAGAAAGGACAGGGGGCGAGCAGTACTTC. This sequence encodes CASSQERTGGEQYF.

This clonotype was seen more than once but under ten times. V and J are TRBV6-2 or TRBV6-3 and TRBJ1-1; D is perhaps TRBD1 (5 bases). Between the trimmed V and J ends, which lost 1 base and 8 bases, there was a span of 8 bases. CDR1 is MNHEY, CDR2 SVGEGT, per germline. This CDR3 comprises 12 residues. This chain's CDR3 is CASSYWGKEAFF. The CDR3, as DNA: TGTGCCAGCAGTTACTGGGGCAAAGAAGCTTTCTTT.

V is TRBV5-6 and J is TRBJ2-1; 11 positions match TRBD1. There are 14 residues in the CDR3. After removal of 2 bases from V and 8 bases from J, the junction contained 3 bases not matched to a gene. Germline V gives CDR1 SGHDT, CDR2 YYEEEE. The CDR3: CASSFGQGADEQFF. CDR3 in DNA: TGTGCCAGCAGCTTCGGACAGGGGGCCGATGAGCAGTTCTTC.

The chain recombines TRBV18 with TRBJ2-7; TRBD1 is a possible D gene (6 bases). Trimming stripped 3 bases from V and 13 bases from J, with 13 bases between. Germline-derived CDR1 and CDR2 are KGHSH and LQKENI. The CDR3 spans 11 residues. As DNA, the CDR3 is TGTGCCAGCTCACCTGACCGACAGGTCTACTTC. It is translated as CASSPDRQVYF.

The V call is TRBV15, the J call TRBJ2-1; 9 positions match TRBD1. Per germline, CDR1 LNHNV and CDR2 YYDKDF (reference sequence). Trimming took 5 bases from V and 2 from J; bases not matched to a gene: 4. There are 15 residues in the CDR3. The DNA for the CDR3 is TGTGCCACCAGCGGCGACAGGGGGGCCTACAATGAGCAGTTCTTC. It translates to CATSGDRGAYNEQFF.

The chain is built from TRBV9 and TRBJ2-1, with D hard to call. V was pared by 0 bases and J by 7 bases, with 11 bases between. The length of the CDR3 is 14 residues. CDR1 and CDR2 from the germline V gene are SGDLS and YYNGEE. In DNA, the CDR3 is TGTGCCAGCAGCGTAGAGGGCAGGTCGAATGAGCAGTTCTTC. Its protein product is CASSVEGRSNEQFF.

This chain's CDR3 is CATSRDPTGGETQYF. The CDR3 DNA is TGTGCCACCAGCAGAGACCCGACAGGGGGAGAGACCCAGTACTTC. This chain connects TRBV15 to TRBJ2-5, with TRBD1 identical over 9 bases. The CDR3 is 15 residues long. The germline V gene encodes CDR1 LNHNV and CDR2 YYDKDF (reference sequence). Losses at the gene ends were 0 bases for V and 4 bases for J; bases not matched to a gene: 3.

Concerning this clonotype: One end of the junction fails to match germline, which may point to a read error. V is TRBV20-1 and J is TRBJ2-5; TRBD2 aligns across 9 bases. The germline V gene has CDR1 DFQATT and CDR2 SNEGSKA (reference sequence). This CDR3 contains 15 residues. CDR3 region: CCARGKRGAEETQYF. The CDR3 DNA reads as TGCTGTGCTAGAGGGAAGCGGGGGGCAGAAGAGACCCAGTACTTC.

This sequence joins TRBV3-1 and TRBJ1-2, with a tentative D call TRBD1 (5 bases). CDR1 LGHDT and CDR2 YNNKEL come from the germline V gene (reference sequence). The length of the CDR3 is 17 residues. V lost 0 bases and J lost 0, with 14 bases in between. CDR3 in amino acids: CASSQDLGALANYGYTF. CDR3 coding DNA: TGTGCCAGCAGCCAAGATCTAGGGGCGCTAGCTAACTATGGCTACACCTTC.

In its sample, this clonotype was seen a few times. V usage is TRBV10-3 and J usage is TRBJ2-3; D perhaps matches TRBD1 (5 bases). V lost 6 bases, J lost 3 bases, and 16 bases lay in between. This CDR3 comprises 15 residues. The germline gives CDR1 ENHRY, CDR2 SYGVKD. CDR3 DNA sequence: TGTGCCATCAGAGTTACACGGCAGGGAACAGATACGCAGTATTTT. Protein: CAIRVTRQGTDTQYF.

On this clonotype: Given a much more abundant clone one base away, this may be a read error. This chain connects TRBV9 to TRBJ2-3; D unresolved. Trimming pared 2 bases from V and 8 bases from J, leaving 15 bases between. Germline V gene data show CDR1 as SGDLS and CDR2 as YYNGEE. The CDR3 runs 14 residues. The CDR3 is CASSVGGRGATQYF. The DNA of the CDR3 is TGTGCCAGCAGCGTTGGTGGCCGCGGAGCTACGCAGTATTTT.

This clonotype was detected ten times or more. The J gene is TRBJ1-1, the V gene TRBV5-6; no clear D. The length of the CDR3 is 13 residues. Trimming pared 4 bases from V and 0 bases from J, leaving 7 bases between. CDR1 is SGHDT, CDR2 YYEEEE, per germline. CDR3: CASSPAMNTEAFF. The DNA for the CDR3 is TGTGCCAGCAGCCCCGCAATGAACACTGAAGCTTTCTTT.

This clonotype came up a few times. V usage is TRBV30 and J usage is TRBJ2-5; D is perhaps TRBD2 (7 bases). This CDR3 is built from 14 residues. V was clipped by 0 bases and J by 5 bases, with 13 bases between them. Germline V gene lookup returns CDR1 GTSNPN and CDR2 SVGIG (reference sequence). CDR3: CAWSVTGGRETQYF. The DNA of the CDR3 is TGTGCCTGGAGTGTCACGGGGGGCCGGGAGACCCAGTACTTC.